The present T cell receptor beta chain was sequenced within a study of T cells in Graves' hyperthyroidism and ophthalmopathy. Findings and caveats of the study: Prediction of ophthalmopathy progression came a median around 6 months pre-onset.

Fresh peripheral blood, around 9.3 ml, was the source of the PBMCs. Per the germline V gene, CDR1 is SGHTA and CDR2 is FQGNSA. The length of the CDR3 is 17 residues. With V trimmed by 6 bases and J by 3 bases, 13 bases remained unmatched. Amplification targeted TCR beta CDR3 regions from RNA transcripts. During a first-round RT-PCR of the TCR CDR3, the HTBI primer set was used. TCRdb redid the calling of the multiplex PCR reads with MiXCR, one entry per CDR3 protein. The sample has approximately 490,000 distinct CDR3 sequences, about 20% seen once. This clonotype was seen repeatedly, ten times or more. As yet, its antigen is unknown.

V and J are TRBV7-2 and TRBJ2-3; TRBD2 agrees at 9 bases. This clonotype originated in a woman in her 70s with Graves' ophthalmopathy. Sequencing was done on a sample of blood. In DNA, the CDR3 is TGTGCCAGCAGTTCCCGCGAGGCGGGAGGGCTGACAGATACGCAGTATTTT. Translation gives CASSSREAGGLTDTQYF.